This T cell receptor (beta chain) was recovered during a study of OX40 agonist ivuxolimab in advanced cancers. Assay used: immunoSEQ multiplex PCR; TCRdb lists only in-frame clones, some missing. The sample holds over 90,000 clones, about nine tenths seen once. Sequencing was performed on CD4+ or CD8+ T cells sorted from blood, taken in a trial of the OX40 agonist ivuxolimab. The TCR originated in an adult with an advanced solid tumor such as melanoma, head and neck, liver or kidney cancer.

The DNA of the CDR3 is TGTGCCAGCAGTTTACCAGGGGAGCGACAGCCCCAGCATTTT. Its translation: CASSLPGERQPQHF. V is TRBV28 and J is TRBJ1-5, with TRBD1 as a possible D gene (6 bases). Germline V gene lookup returns CDR1 MDHEN and CDR2 SYDVKM. The V and J ends lost 2 bases and 7 bases respectively, with 12 bases between them. The length of the CDR3 is 14 residues. The full variable domain, its missing parts supplied by reference TRBV28 and TRBJ1-5, is DVKVTQSSRYLVKRTGEKVFLECVQDMDHENMFWYRQDPGLGLRLIYFSYDVKMKEKGDIPEGYSVSREKKERFSLILESASTNQTSMYLCASSLPGERQPQHFGDGTRLSIL.